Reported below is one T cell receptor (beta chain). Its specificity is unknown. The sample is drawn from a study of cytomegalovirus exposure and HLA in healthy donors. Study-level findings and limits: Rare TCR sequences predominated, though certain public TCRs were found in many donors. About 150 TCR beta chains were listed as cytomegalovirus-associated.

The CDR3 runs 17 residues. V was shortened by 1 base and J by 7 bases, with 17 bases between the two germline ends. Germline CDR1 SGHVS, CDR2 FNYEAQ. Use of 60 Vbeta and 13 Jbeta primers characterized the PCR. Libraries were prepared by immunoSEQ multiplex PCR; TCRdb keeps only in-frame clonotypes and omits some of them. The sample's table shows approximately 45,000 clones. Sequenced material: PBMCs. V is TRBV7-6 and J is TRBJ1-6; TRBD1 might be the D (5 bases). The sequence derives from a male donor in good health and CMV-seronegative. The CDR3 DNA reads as TGTGCCAGCAGCTTAGGGTTGGGACTCAGCTCAAATTCACCCCTCCACTTT. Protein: CASSLGLGLSSNSPLHF.